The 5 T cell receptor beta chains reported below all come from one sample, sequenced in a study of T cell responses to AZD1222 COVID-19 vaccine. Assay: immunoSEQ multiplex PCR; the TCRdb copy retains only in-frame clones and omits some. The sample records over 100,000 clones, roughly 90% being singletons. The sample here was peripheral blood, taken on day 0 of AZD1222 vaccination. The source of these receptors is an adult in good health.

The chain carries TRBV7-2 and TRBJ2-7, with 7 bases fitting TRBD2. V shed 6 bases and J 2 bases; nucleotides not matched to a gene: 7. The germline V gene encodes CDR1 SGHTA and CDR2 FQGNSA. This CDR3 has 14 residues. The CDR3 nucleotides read TGTGCCAGCAGTTGGGGGGGATTGACCTACGAGCAGTACTTC. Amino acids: CASSWGGLTYEQYF.

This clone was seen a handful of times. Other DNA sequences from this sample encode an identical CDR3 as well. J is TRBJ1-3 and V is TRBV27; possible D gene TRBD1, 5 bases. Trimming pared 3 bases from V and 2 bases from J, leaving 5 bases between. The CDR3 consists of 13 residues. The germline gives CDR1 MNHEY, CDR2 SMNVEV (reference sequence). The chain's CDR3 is CASSLGPGNTIYF. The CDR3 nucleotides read TGTGCCAGCAGTTTGGGGCCTGGAAACACCATATATTTT.

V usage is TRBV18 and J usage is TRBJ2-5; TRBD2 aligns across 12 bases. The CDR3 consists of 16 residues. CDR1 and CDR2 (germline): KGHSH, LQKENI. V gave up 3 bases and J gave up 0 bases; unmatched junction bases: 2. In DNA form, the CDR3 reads TGTGCCAGCTCACCGACTAGCGGGGGATACCAAGAGACCCAGTACTTC. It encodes CASSPTSGGYQETQYF. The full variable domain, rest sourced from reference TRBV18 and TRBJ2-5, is NAGVMQNPRHLVRRRGQEARLRCSPMKGHSHVYWYRQLPEEGLKFMVYLQKENIIDESGMPKERFSAEFPKEGPSILRIQQVVRGDSAAYFCASSPTSGGYQETQYFGPGTRLLVL.

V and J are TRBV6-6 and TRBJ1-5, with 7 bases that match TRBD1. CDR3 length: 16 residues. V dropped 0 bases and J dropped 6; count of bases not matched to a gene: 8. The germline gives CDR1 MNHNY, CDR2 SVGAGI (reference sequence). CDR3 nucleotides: TGTGCCAGCAGTTACTCCGACCCCAGGGGGGGTCAGCCCCAGCATTTT. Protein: CASSYSDPRGGQPQHF.

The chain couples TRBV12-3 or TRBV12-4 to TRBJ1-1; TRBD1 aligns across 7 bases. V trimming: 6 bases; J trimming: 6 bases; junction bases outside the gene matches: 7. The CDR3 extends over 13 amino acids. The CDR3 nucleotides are TGTGCCAGCAGCACCAGGGGGATCCCTGAAGCTTTCTTT. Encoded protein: CASSTRGIPEAFF.